This T cell receptor (beta chain) originates from a study of control samples from healthy donors and cancer patients. This clone has just one count. The method was immunoSEQ multiplex PCR; TCRdb's version includes in-frame clones alone and lacks a portion of them. The profile shows tens of thousands of clones, less than 95% of them singletons. The CDR3 has 16 residues. CDR1 and CDR2 from the germline V gene are SGHTA and FQGTGA. The V segment lost 6 bases and the J segment 2 bases; nucleotides outside the gene matches: 9. The clonotype was recovered from a woman between 18 and 29 years old in good health. The sequencing input was blood. This rearrangement joins TRBV7-3 to TRBJ2-2; 7 bases agree with TRBD1. CDR3 region: CASSSSGTVNTGELFF. The CDR3 bases are TGTGCCAGCAGTTCGTCCGGGACAGTTAACACCGGGGAGCTGTTTTTT.